This T cell receptor (beta chain) comes out of a study of OX40 agonist ivuxolimab in advanced cancers. Study as a whole: Three dose-escalation patients had partial responses: one with hepatocellular carcinoma and two with cutaneous melanoma.

Concerning this clone: Antigen: not known.

This table comes from immunoSEQ multiplex PCR, and its TCRdb copy is limited to in-frame clones, with some not included. The top ten hold around 2.1% of the sample, which has about 64,000 clones, more than 75% seen once. Per germline, CDR1 SEHNR and CDR2 FQNEAQ (reference sequence). The CDR3 runs 14 residues. Trimming shortened V by 5 bases and J by 5 bases, and 12 bases separated the two germline ends. General study results and limits: At 0.1 to 3.0 mg/kg and by week 6, clonal expansion occurred in CD4+ and CD8+ blood T cells.

The TCR comes from an adult with an advanced solid tumor such as melanoma, head and neck, liver or kidney cancer. The gene calls are TRBV7-9 and TRBJ1-4, with D maybe TRBD1 (6 bases). The material was CD4+ or CD8+ T cells sorted from blood, obtained in a trial of the OX40 agonist ivuxolimab. In DNA, the CDR3 is TGTGCCAGCAGCACCGGGACACAAAATGAAAAACTGTTTTTT. This encodes CASSTGTQNEKLFF.